This T cell receptor beta chain appears in the sequencing data of a study of blood T cell repertoires in COVID-19. Background on the study: Sources were T cells, B-cell-depleted T cells, or PBMCs; the material itself was cDNA or gDNA.

Germline CDR1 and CDR2: WSHSY and SAAADI. The CDR3 totals 15 residues. V dropped 0 bases and J dropped 8; count of bases not matched to a gene: 7. Sequenced by immunoSEQ multiplex PCR; TCRdb stores in-frame clones only, minus some. The sample consists of over 200,000 clones, approximately 90% of them appearing once. V and J are TRBV10-2 and TRBJ2-4, with 7 bases lining up with TRBD1. This TCR was sampled from a woman between 18 and 29 years old who had recovered from COVID-19. Material for sequencing was peripheral blood. CDR3 bases: TGCGCCAGCAGTGAGTCAAGGGGGCCACAAGACATTCAGTACTTC. It codes for CASSESRGPQDIQYF.